Listed here are 26 T cell receptor beta chains from one sample, sequenced in a study of T cell repertoires in cytomegalovirus infection. TCRdb processed the reads anew with MiXCR; each CDR3 protein has one entry. This sample has some 250,000 distinct CDR3 sequences, with less than 9.5% found just once. Material for sequencing was PBMCs. The receptors originated from a human donor in good health (CMV status not recorded). Some clones in this sample may be carry-over from other donors' samples.

Many counts were recorded for this clonotype. The gene calls are TRBV6-1 and TRBJ2-7; 9 bases fit TRBD1. The CDR3 spans 15 residues. V was pared by 4 bases and J by 2 bases, with 6 bases of the junction left unmatched. Germline CDR1 is MNHNS and CDR2 is SASEGT. Here the CDR3 DNA reads TGTGCCAGCAGTGGATTGACAGGGGGGGCCTACGAGCAGTACTTC. Its translation: CASSGLTGGAYEQYF.

V gene TRBV5-1 combines with J gene TRBJ2-7; 7 bases agree with TRBD1. Germline V gene data show CDR1 as SGHRS and CDR2 as YFSETQ. CDR3 length: 14 residues. Trimming removed 2 bases from V and 5 bases from J; junction bases left unmatched: 7. The CDR3 DNA reads as TGCGCCAGCAGCTTTAAGGGGGCTAGGGACGAGCAGTACTTC. The encoded protein is CASSFKGARDEQYF.

This clonotype was recorded at least ten times. This chain connects TRBV6-1 to TRBJ1-1, with D hard to call. The germline V gene has CDR1 MNHNS and CDR2 SASEGT. The CDR3 is 15 residues long. V lost 4 bases and J 5 bases, leaving 17 bases between the germline ends. For the CDR3, the DNA is TGTGCCAGCAGTGTATCGGGCAGGTCAGCGACTGAAGCTTTCTTT. Amino acid sequence: CASSVSGRSATEAFF.

Ten or more counts support this clonotype. The chain recombines TRBV27 with TRBJ2-2; D ambiguous. The CDR3 contains 14 residues. From germline, CDR1 is MNHEY and CDR2 SMNVEV (reference sequence). The germline V and J ends were trimmed by 5 bases and 2 bases, with 9 bases remaining between them. Here the CDR3 DNA reads TGTGCCAGCAGTCCGCGCCTTAACACCGGGGAGCTGTTTTTT. Protein: CASSPRLNTGELFF.

Many counts were recorded for this clonotype. CDR3 nucleotides: TGTGCCAGCAGCCCTCCAGGCGGAATGAACACTGAAGCTTTCTTT. Translation: CASSPPGGMNTEAFF. The chain joins TRBV7-2 to TRBJ1-1; D is unclear. V lost 5 bases, J lost 0 bases, and 13 bases lay in between. Germline V gene lookup returns CDR1 SGHTA and CDR2 FQGNSA. CDR3 size: 15 residues.

This clonotype was counted a few times. J is TRBJ2-5 and V is TRBV20-1, with 7 bases lining up with TRBD2. V dropped 5 bases and J dropped 2; count of bases not matched to a gene: 14. From germline, CDR1 is DFQATT and CDR2 SNEGSKA (reference sequence). There are 16 residues in the CDR3. This CDR3 reads CSAPLEPGLSQETQYF. CDR3 DNA: TGCAGTGCTCCCCTCGAACCGGGACTATCTCAAGAGACCCAGTACTTC.

In this sample, this clonotype turned up many times. The J gene is TRBJ1-1, the V gene TRBV12-5; D is ambiguous. Trimming shortened V by 7 bases and J by 7 bases, and 16 bases separated the two germline ends. The CDR3 is 13 residues long. The germline V gene encodes CDR1 LGHNT and CDR2 FRNRAP. CDR3 amino acids: CASANSKSGEAFF. In DNA form, the CDR3 reads TGTGCTAGTGCCAACAGTAAAAGCGGTGAAGCTTTCTTT.

This clonotype was seen at least ten times. The rearrangement links TRBV15 to TRBJ1-1, with unresolved D. Trimming took off 1 base at V and 5 bases at J, with 8 bases between the two ends. The CDR3 is made up of 13 amino acids. Per the germline V gene, CDR1 is LNHNV and CDR2 is YYDKDF (reference sequence). The DNA for the CDR3 is TGTGCCACCAGCAGAGGGGCGGGAACTGAAGCTTTCTTT. Its protein product is CATSRGAGTEAFF.

This clonotype was detected ten times or more. J is TRBJ1-1 and V is TRBV7-8, with a tentative D call TRBD1 (5 bases). With 5 bases removed from V and 6 bases from J, the gap between germline ends came to 16 bases. CDR3 length: 14 residues. Looked up from germline, CDR1 is SGHVS and CDR2 is FQNEAQ. The chain's CDR3 is CASSQIRGFAEAFF. In nucleotides, the CDR3 is TGTGCCAGCAGCCAAATTAGGGGATTCGCTGAAGCTTTCTTT.

This clonotype has just a few counts. This chain connects TRBV6-1 to TRBJ2-7; D may be TRBD1 or TRBD2 (6 bases each). The CDR3 is made up of 14 amino acids. Per germline, CDR1 MNHNS and CDR2 SASEGT. V was trimmed by 7 bases and J by 0 bases, leaving 13 bases between them. CDR3 loop: CASMGAGSSYEQYF. CDR3 nucleotides: TGTGCCAGCATGGGGGCGGGGAGCTCCTACGAGCAGTACTTC.

This clonotype was found many times. The chain links TRBV7-9 to TRBJ2-5; D gene uncertain. Trimming took 4 bases from V and 4 from J, leaving 22 bases between them. The CDR3 loop spans 17 amino acids. Germline lookup yields CDR1 SEHNR and CDR2 FQNEAQ (reference sequence). CDR3 coding DNA: TGTGCCAGCAGCTACCTATTAGGCAAGGGCAGAGGAGAGACCCAGTACTTC. Translated, it gives CASSYLLGKGRGETQYF. Full variable domain (missing parts from reference TRBV7-9 and TRBJ2-5): DTGVSQNPRHKITKRGQNVTFRCDPISEHNRLYWYRQTLGQGPEFLTYFQNEAQLEKSRLLSDRFSAERPKGSFSTLEIQRTEQGDSAMYLCASSYLLGKGRGETQYFGPGTRLLVL.

The sample holds a few counts of this clonotype. The chain has TRBV18 and TRBJ1-1, with D uncertain. The V gene's germline CDR1 is KGHSH and CDR2 LQKENI. The CDR3 runs to 15 residues. V was trimmed by 2 bases and J by 4 bases, leaving 14 bases between them. CDR3 coding DNA: TGTGCCAGCTCACCAAATGGAAATTCCGGCACTGAAGCTTTCTTT. This sequence encodes CASSPNGNSGTEAFF.

This clonotype came up many times. The chain is built from TRBV7-2 and TRBJ2-2; 8 nucleotides match TRBD2. V trimming: 1 base; J trimming: 5 bases; junction bases outside the gene matches: 3. The CDR3 spans 15 residues. The germline V gene encodes CDR1 SGHTA and CDR2 FQGNSA. The CDR3 coding sequence is TGTGCCAGCAGCTTAGAAACGGGAGGGACCGGGGAGCTGTTTTTT. Its translation: CASSLETGGTGELFF.

This clonotype occurred many times. The chain joins TRBV7-2 to TRBJ2-7; the match to TRBD1 covers 9 bases. CDR1 is SGHTA and CDR2 is FQGNSA in the germline V gene. V lost 5 bases, J lost 7 bases, and 12 bases stayed unmatched. The CDR3 runs 15 residues. The CDR3, as DNA: TGTGCCAGCAGCCCGGACAGGGGACCCGGGAGAGAGCAGTACTTC. It translates to CASSPDRGPGREQYF.

This clonotype has at least ten counts. The chain is built from TRBV7-2 and TRBJ2-7, with TRBD1 matching 9 bases. The CDR3 totals 14 residues. Germline CDR1 SGHTA, CDR2 FQGNSA. V dropped 8 bases and J dropped 2; count of bases not matched to a gene: 7. CDR3 amino acids: CASYQTGGPYEQYF. The CDR3 DNA is TGTGCCAGCTACCAGACAGGGGGGCCCTACGAGCAGTACTTC. The full variable domain, its missing parts supplied by reference TRBV7-2 and TRBJ2-7, is GAGVSQSPSNKVTEKGKDVELRCDPISGHTALYWYRQSLGQGLEFLIYFQGNSAPDKSGLPSDRFSAERTGGSVSTLTIQRTQQEDSAVYLCASYQTGGPYEQYFGPGTRLTVT.

This clonotype was detected many times. The V call is TRBV7-2, the J call TRBJ2-2; 7 bases agree with TRBD1. The J segment lost 2 bases and the V segment lost 4 bases, leaving 4 bases of the junction unmatched. Germline V gene sequence: CDR1 SGHTA, CDR2 FQGNSA. CDR3 length: 15 amino acids. The CDR3 DNA sequence: TGTGCCAGCAGCTACAGGGGCCTTAACACCGGGGAGCTGTTTTTT. It codes for CASSYRGLNTGELFF.

This clonotype has just a few counts. The chain carries TRBV7-6 and TRBJ2-1; D unclear. Germline CDR1 SGHVS, CDR2 FNYEAQ. V dropped 2 bases and J dropped 11 bases, with 13 bases sitting between them. The length of the CDR3 is 13 residues. CDR3 in DNA: TGTGCCAGCAGCTTAACCCCTAGTATCCAGCAGTTCTTC. It translates to CASSLTPSIQQFF.

A few counts support this clonotype. The chain uses TRBV5-6 and TRBJ2-5, with D tentatively TRBD2 (6 bases). The CDR3 is made up of 14 amino acids. CDR1 and CDR2 from the germline V gene are SGHDT and YYEEEE. V lost 3 bases and J lost 5, with 14 bases in between. CDR3 region: CASSSQTRAETQYF. CDR3 DNA sequence: TGTGCCAGCAGCTCCCAGACTAGGGCGGAGACCCAGTACTTC.

This clonotype is medium-sized by share. The chain has TRBV10-3 and TRBJ2-1; either TRBD1 or TRBD2 may supply D (6 bases each). CDR1 and CDR2 from the germline V gene are ENHRY and SYGVKD. Trimming removed 0 bases at V and 6 bases at J, with 18 bases between. This CDR3 comprises 17 residues. The CDR3 DNA reads TGTGCCATCAGTGAGTCGATGAGGGGGGAGCGATTCAATGAGCAGTTCTTC. It translates to CAISESMRGERFNEQFF.

As to this clonotype: One base away lies a much larger clone, so this may be a sequencing read error. The rearrangement links TRBV12-3 or TRBV12-4 to TRBJ2-1; 7 nucleotides align to TRBD1. CDR3 length equals 15 residues. The CDR3 nucleotides are TGTGCCAGCAGCTTCAGGGGGAGCTCCTACATTGAGCAGTTCTTC. It is translated as CASSFRGSSYIEQFF.

This clonotype occurred many times. The chain is built from TRBV7-2 and TRBJ2-2; TRBD1 aligns across 9 bases. Germline V gene data show CDR1 as SGHTA and CDR2 as FQGNSA. The CDR3 contains 16 residues. V dropped 4 bases and J dropped 3; count of bases not matched to a gene: 6. The DNA of the CDR3 is TGTGCCAGCAGCTCATACAGGGGGCCTGACACCGGGGAGCTGTTTTTT. The encoded protein is CASSSYRGPDTGELFF. Full variable domain (rest looked up from reference TRBV7-2 and TRBJ2-2): GAGVSQSPSNKVTEKGKDVELRCDPISGHTALYWYRQSLGQGLEFLIYFQGNSAPDKSGLPSDRFSAERTGGSVSTLTIQRTQQEDSAVYLCASSSYRGPDTGELFFGEGSRLTVL.

This clonotype was counted many times. The chain uses TRBV7-2 and TRBJ2-7, with 9 nucleotides matching TRBD2. The CDR3 contains 15 residues. With V trimmed by 0 bases and J by 4 bases, 4 bases remained unmatched. From germline, CDR1 is SGHTA and CDR2 FQGNSA. CDR3 protein: CASSLALAGYYEQYF. CDR3 nucleotides: TGTGCCAGCAGCTTAGCCCTAGCGGGATATTACGAGCAGTACTTC.

This chain joins TRBV11-2 and TRBJ1-3, with a weak D call TRBD1 (6 bases). The V gene's germline CDR1 is SGHAT and CDR2 FQNNGV. The CDR3 covers 16 residues. The V end was cut by 2 bases, the J end by 0 bases, with 11 bases between. In DNA form, the CDR3 reads TGTGCCAGCAGCTTACACGGGACATCCTCTGGAAACACCATATATTTT. It is translated as CASSLHGTSSGNTIYF.

In this sample, this clonotype turned up many times. The chain joins TRBV20-1 to TRBJ2-4, with 10 bases that match TRBD1. The CDR3 length is 19 residues. The germline CDR1 and CDR2 sequences are DFQATT and SNEGSKA (reference sequence). With 0 bases clipped from V and 3 bases from J, the junction kept 14 bases outside the gene matches. The CDR3 sequence: CSARDQVTGGARRKNIQYF. CDR3 DNA: TGCAGTGCTAGAGACCAGGTGACAGGGGGCGCGAGACGCAAAAACATTCAGTACTTC.

The chain links TRBV28 to TRBJ1-1; D remains ambiguous. Germline CDR1 MDHEN, CDR2 SYDVKM. V dropped 5 bases and J dropped 1 base, with 14 bases sitting between them. The CDR3 has 15 amino acids. This chain's CDR3 is CASSPIRHKNTEAFF. CDR3 bases: TGTGCCAGCAGTCCGATACGACATAAGAACACTGAAGCTTTCTTT.

In this sample, this clonotype turned up many times. The V and J genes are TRBV7-2 and TRBJ1-2; D may be TRBD1 (5 bases). The CDR3 has 16 amino acids. The V and J ends lost 1 base and 6 bases respectively, with 18 bases between them. The germline V gene has CDR1 SGHTA and CDR2 FQGNSA. This chain's CDR3 is CASSLEGTALSNGYTF. The CDR3 DNA reads TGTGCCAGCAGCTTAGAGGGGACTGCGCTATCGAATGGCTACACCTTC. Together with reference TRBV7-2 and TRBJ1-2, the CDR3 gives the full variable domain: GAGVSQSPSNKVTEKGKDVELRCDPISGHTALYWYRQSLGQGLEFLIYFQGNSAPDKSGLPSDRFSAERTGGSVSTLTIQRTQQEDSAVYLCASSLEGTALSNGYTFGSGTRLTVV.